Listed below are T cell receptor beta chains from one sample, sequenced in a study of long-term antiretroviral therapy in people with HIV. Clones were read by immunoSEQ multiplex PCR, and TCRdb kept only the in-frame ones, dropping some. The sample gives approximately 28,000 clones, about 95% of which show up once; over 7% is in the top ten. Sequenced material: unsorted PBMCs, taken 5.3 years after starting antiretroviral therapy. Receptors were obtained from a man aged 30 to 39 with HIV. Both conserved end residues are part of each CDR3. The D gene is left open where the match is weak. Clone size is shown for a subset of rows, as once, few, many or a class of expanded clone.

TGTGCCAGCAGCGGACCGTCCGACAGGGGCGACGGAGATCAGCCCCAGCATTTT CASSGPSDRGDGDQPQHF NA 18 TRBJ1-5 TRBD1 TRBV7-9
TGTGCCAGCAGTGGCCCGGGACAGGAGTACGAGCAGTACTTC CASSGPGQEYEQYF NA 14 TRBJ2-7 TRBD1 TRBV5-5
TGTGCCAGCAGCGATCCCCGTCAGGGCCTAGCGGGGGGGCGAAGGGCGAATGAGCAGTTCTTC CASSDPRQGLAGGRRANEQFF NA 21 TRBJ2-1 TRBD2 TRBV2
TGTGCCACCAGCTCGTTTAGTAGCGGTTCCTACAATGAGCAGTTCTTC CATSSFSSGSYNEQFF NA 16 TRBJ2-1 NA TRBV15
TGTGCCAGCAGGTGGGAAAAAGCGGGAAAAGATACGCAGTATTTT CASRWEKAGKDTQYF NA 15 TRBJ2-3 TRBD2 TRBV2
TGTGCCATCAGTGAGTGGGAAGGGGATCAGTGGGGCTACACCTTC CAISEWEGDQWGYTF NA 15 TRBJ1-2 NA TRBV10-3
TGTGCCAGCGCAACAGGGGGGTACGAGCAGTACTTC CASATGGYEQYF few 12 TRBJ2-7 TRBD1 TRBV7-9
TGTGCCAGCAAACTCAACACGGGGGCTAGCGGCTACACCTTC CASKLNTGASGYTF NA 14 TRBJ1-2 NA TRBV13
TGTGCCAGCAGCTTAGAGGACAGCCCTAGCTCTGAAGCTTTCTTT CASSLEDSPSSEAFF NA 15 TRBJ1-1 NA TRBV7-3
TGTGCCACCGCTGGGACGTCTCAAGAGACCCAGTACTTC CATAGTSQETQYF NA 13 TRBJ2-5 NA TRBV19
TGTGCCAGCAGTTTTCGTCTCATCAGGAAAAATCAGCCCCAGCATTTT CASSFRLIRKNQPQHF NA 16 TRBJ1-5 NA TRBV28
TGTGCCAGCAGCTTCCAGACAGGCGCCATTGGAAACACCATATATTTT CASSFQTGAIGNTIYF NA 16 TRBJ1-3 NA TRBV7-8
TGTGCCAGCAGTTTAATGTACGTAGAGGGGGGTTACGAGCAGTACTTC CASSLMYVEGGYEQYF NA 16 TRBJ2-7 NA TRBV27
TGCGCCAGCAGCCAAGAACTACTGGGCCAAGAGACCCAGTACTTC CASSQELLGQETQYF NA 15 TRBJ2-5 NA TRBV4-1
TGTGCCAGCAGTTCCGGGACAGGGGTTTATGGCTACACCTTC CASSSGTGVYGYTF NA 14 TRBJ1-2 TRBD1 TRBV28
TGTGCCAGCAGCTTAGCGGGGGGGGTCGGTCAGCCCCAGCATTTT CASSLAGGVGQPQHF NA 15 TRBJ1-5 NA TRBV7-2
TGTGCCAGCAGCTTGATTGTCACTAGCGGGGCGGTGAATGAGCAGTTCTTC CASSLIVTSGAVNEQFF NA 17 TRBJ2-1 TRBD2 TRBV5-4
TGTGCCAGCAGCTTAGGCCGACTCGTCCCGGGAGCGGGAGGGTCCACAGATACGCAGTATTTT CASSLGRLVPGAGGSTDTQYF once 21 TRBJ2-3 TRBD2 TRBV13
TGTGCCAGCAGTTTTGGTAGCATGAACACTGAAGCTTTCTTT CASSFGSMNTEAFF NA 14 TRBJ1-1 NA TRBV28
TGTGCCAGCTCACCACCGGGAGTTAGTTACGAGCAGTACTTC CASSPPGVSYEQYF NA 14 TRBJ2-7 NA TRBV18
TGTGCCAGCGGCGGGGACTTCTCTGGAAACACCATATATTTT CASGGDFSGNTIYF NA 14 TRBJ1-3 NA TRBV6-1
TGTGCCAGCAGTTTATCGTCGACAGTTGGCTACACCTTC CASSLSSTVGYTF NA 13 TRBJ1-2 NA TRBV27
TGTGCCAGCAGCTTAGCGCCGAGGGAGGTCGACGAGCAGTACTTC CASSLAPREVDEQYF NA 15 TRBJ2-7 NA TRBV7-8
TGTGCCAGCAGCCCGGACAGGGGCCACGGGGAGCTGTTTTTT CASSPDRGHGELFF NA 14 TRBJ2-2 TRBD1 TRBV7-2
TGTGCCAGCAGCGTAAACTCCGGAGCGAACACCGGGGAGCTGTTTTTT CASSVNSGANTGELFF NA 16 TRBJ2-2 NA TRBV9
TGTGCCATCAGGACGGGAGGGGTGTACGAGCAGTACTTC CAIRTGGVYEQYF NA 13 TRBJ2-7 TRBD2 TRBV10-3
TGTGCCACCAGGGAGGGGGTTGGGGCTAATGAAAAACTGTTTTTT CATREGVGANEKLFF NA 15 TRBJ1-4 NA TRBV10-3
TGCGCCAGCATGAGGGGAAACACCATATATTTT CASMRGNTIYF NA 11 TRBJ1-3 NA TRBV5-1
TGCGCCAGCAGCCAAGTCCAGTCCACTGAAGCTTTCTTT CASSQVQSTEAFF NA 13 TRBJ1-1 NA TRBV4-1
TGTGCCAGCAGCTTCGGACTACCCTGGGACACTGAAGCTTTCTTT CASSFGLPWDTEAFF NA 15 TRBJ1-1 NA TRBV7-2
TGCAGTGCTAATCGCGAGCAGTACTTC CSANREQYF once 9 TRBJ2-7 NA TRBV20-1
TGTGCCAGCAGCTGGAACACCGGGACAAGTCTCTACGAGCAGTACTTC CASSWNTGTSLYEQYF NA 16 TRBJ2-7 NA TRBV7-2
TGTGCCAGCAGTGAACGGGGAGACTCCTCCTACGAGCAGTACTTC CASSERGDSSYEQYF NA 15 TRBJ2-7 NA TRBV6-4
TGTGCCAGCCTGACCCCCAGTGGCTACACCTTC CASLTPSGYTF NA 11 TRBJ1-2 NA TRBV5-4
TGTGCCAGCAGCTTATCACAGGGCGGACAGTACGAGCAGTACTTC CASSLSQGGQYEQYF few 15 TRBJ2-7 NA TRBV7-2
TGTGCCAGCAGTGAGCAGGTCGAGCAGTACTTC CASSEQVEQYF NA 11 TRBJ2-7 NA TRBV2
TGTGCCAGCAGCACGGTGACCGGACAGGGGGCTTGGGGCTACACCTTC CASSTVTGQGAWGYTF once 16 TRBJ1-2 TRBD1 TRBV7-2
TGTGCCAGCAGCGTGAACAGGGCTAATGAAGCTTTCTTT CASSVNRANEAFF NA 13 TRBJ1-1 NA TRBV9
TGTGCCAGCAGCGCGGGACTAGCGGGAGTTTTGGGCTACACCTTC CASSAGLAGVLGYTF NA 15 TRBJ1-2 NA TRBV13
TGTGCCAGCAGTGAAGGTGGGAGGGGCGAGCAGTACTTC CASSEGGRGEQYF NA 13 TRBJ2-7 TRBD2 TRBV2
TGTGCCAGCAGTGAGGGGTTGTCTGGCACAGATACGCAGTATTTT CASSEGLSGTDTQYF NA 15 TRBJ2-3 NA TRBV6-4
TGTGCCAGCAGTCCGACAAGGGACAGAAAATCATCGGCAACTAATGAAAAACTGTTTTTT CASSPTRDRKSSATNEKLFF NA 20 TRBJ1-4 TRBD1 TRBV27
TGCGCCAGCAGTGGGAGGGGATCGGCGGGGACTGAAGCTTTCTTT CASSGRGSAGTEAFF NA 15 TRBJ1-1 NA TRBV10-1
TGTGCCAGCAGTGGCAGGGTCAATGAGCAGTTCTTC CASSGRVNEQFF NA 12 TRBJ2-1 NA TRBV2
TGTGCCATAGCCCTAGCGGGAGACACCGGGGAGCTGTTTTTT CAIALAGDTGELFF NA 14 TRBJ2-2 TRBD2 TRBV10-3
TGTGCCAGCAGCTCCGGAGGGGAGCTGTTTTTT CASSSGGELFF NA 11 TRBJ2-2 NA TRBV7-6
TGTGCCAGCAGTGCTAGCGGGGGCTCCTACAATGAGCAGTTCTTC CASSASGGSYNEQFF NA 15 TRBJ2-1 TRBD2 TRBV6-1
TGTGCCAGCAGAGGGTCCGGGACAGGGGGAACGCAGTATTTT CASRGSGTGGTQYF NA 14 TRBJ2-3 TRBD1 TRBV2
TGTGCCAGCAGCTTGACAGTCTATGGCTACACCTTC CASSLTVYGYTF NA 12 TRBJ1-2 NA TRBV5-4
TGTGCCAGTACCATAGGACTAGCGGGAGGGGCGAACACCGGGGAGCTGTTTTTT CASTIGLAGGANTGELFF NA 18 TRBJ2-2 TRBD2 TRBV19
TGTGCCAGCAGCCCTCAAGACGGGGGACAGCCCCAGCATTTT CASSPQDGGQPQHF NA 14 TRBJ1-5 NA TRBV7-9